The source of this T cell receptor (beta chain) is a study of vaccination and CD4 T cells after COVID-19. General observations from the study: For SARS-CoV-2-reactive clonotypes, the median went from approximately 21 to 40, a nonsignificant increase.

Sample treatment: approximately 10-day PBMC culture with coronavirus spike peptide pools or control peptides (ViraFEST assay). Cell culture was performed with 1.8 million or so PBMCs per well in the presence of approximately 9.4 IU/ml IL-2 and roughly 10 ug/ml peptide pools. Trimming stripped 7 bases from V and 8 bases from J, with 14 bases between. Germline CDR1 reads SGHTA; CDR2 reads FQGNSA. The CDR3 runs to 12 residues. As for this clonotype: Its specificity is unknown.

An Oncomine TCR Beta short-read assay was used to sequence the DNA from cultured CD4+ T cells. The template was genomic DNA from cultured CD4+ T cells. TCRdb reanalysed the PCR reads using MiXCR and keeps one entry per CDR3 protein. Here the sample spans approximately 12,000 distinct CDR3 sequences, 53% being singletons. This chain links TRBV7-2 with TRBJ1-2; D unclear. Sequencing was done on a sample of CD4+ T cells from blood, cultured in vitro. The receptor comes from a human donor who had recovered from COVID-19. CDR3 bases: TGTGCCAGCACTTCAACCAATCGGGGCTACACCTTC. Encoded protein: CASTSTNRGYTF. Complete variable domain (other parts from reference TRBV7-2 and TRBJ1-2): GAGVSQSPSNKVTEKGKDVELRCDPISGHTALYWYRQSLGQGLEFLIYFQGNSAPDKSGLPSDRFSAERTGGSVSTLTIQRTQQEDSAVYLCASTSTNRGYTFGSGTRLTVV.